These T cell receptor beta chains were read from a single sample in a study of breast tumors, draining lymph nodes, adjacent tissues. Via MiXCR, TCRdb re-called the multiplex PCR reads, giving one row per CDR3 protein. The sample yields 85,000 to 130,000 distinct CDR3 sequences, over 20% seen once. Sequenced input: axillary lymph node tissue. The receptors were gathered from a female donor with breast cancer. Some clones in this sample may be carry-over from other donors' samples. CDR3s include the opening cysteine and the closing phenylalanine or tryptophan. The D gene is left open where the match is weak. For some rows the clone size is stated as once, few or many, or as a class when expanded; others skip it.

TRBD2,many,TRBV20-1,TRBJ2-1,CSARGTSGGAYNEQFF,TGCAGTGCTCGAGGGACTAGCGGGGGGGCCTACAATGAGCAGTTCTTC
.,many,TRBV6-5,TRBJ2-3,CASSGLSTDTQYF,TGTGCCAGCAGCGGGCTTAGCACAGATACGCAGTATTTT
.,many,TRBV25-1,TRBJ1-6,CASSDRSYNSPLHF,TGTGCCAGCAGTGACCGCTCCTATAATTCACCCCTCCACTTT
.,many,TRBV5-4,TRBJ2-3,CASSLGRANTDTQYF,TGTGCCAGCAGCTTGGGCAGGGCCAACACAGATACGCAGTATTTT
.,.,TRBV11-2,TRBJ1-1,CASSLLVNTEAFF,TGTGCCAGCAGCTTATTAGTGAACACTGAAGCTTTCTTT
.,many,TRBV12-3/TRBV12-4,TRBJ2-1,CASSLAGRGSNEQFF,TGTGCCAGCAGTTTAGCTGGCCGGGGATCCAATGAGCAGTTCTTC
.,few,TRBV18,TRBJ2-7,CASSPPGRTTYEQYF,TGTGCCAGCTCACCACCGGGACGGACTACCTACGAGCAGTACTTC
.,many,TRBV6-5,TRBJ1-3,CASSSPDFRAGGNTIYF,TGTGCCAGCAGTTCCCCGGACTTCAGGGCGGGTGGAAACACCATATATTTT
.,many,TRBV19,TRBJ2-7,CASSPQGGTTAYEQYF,TGTGCCAGTAGTCCCCAGGGGGGGACTACCGCCTACGAGCAGTACTTC
TRBD2,many,TRBV4-1,TRBJ2-1,CASSQDGAGDVNEQFF,TGCGCCAGCAGCCAAGATGGGGCGGGAGATGTCAATGAGCAGTTCTTC
.,many,TRBV24-1,TRBJ1-5,CATQPQHF,TGTGCCACCCAGCCCCAGCATTTT
TRBD1,many,TRBV11-3,TRBJ2-5,CASSGDRGETQYF,TGTGCCAGCAGCGGGGACAGGGGAGAGACCCAGTACTTC
TRBD2,many,TRBV20-1,TRBJ2-7,CSARSSSGGRLPYEQYF,TGCAGTGCTAGATCGTCCAGCGGGGGCCGCCTCCCCTACGAGCAGTACTTC
.,.,TRBV28,TRBJ2-2,CASSFWPGELFF,TGTGCCAGCAGTTTTTGGCCCGGGGAGCTGTTTTTT
.,many,TRBV19,TRBJ2-3,CASSIALYTDTQYF,TGTGCCAGTAGTATCGCCCTTTACACAGATACGCAGTATTTT
TRBD1,many,TRBV30,TRBJ1-2,CAWTPDRAGGYTF,TGTGCCTGGACGCCTGACAGGGCCGGGGGCTACACCTTC
TRBD2,many,TRBV5-4,TRBJ2-2,CASSSRDGGTITGELFF,TGTGCCAGCAGCTCTCGTGACGGGGGGACCATCACCGGGGAGCTGTTTTTT
TRBD2,many,TRBV6-5,TRBJ2-3,CASSLTSGATDTQYF,TGTGCCAGCAGCCTGACTAGCGGGGCCACAGATACGCAGTATTTT
.,many,TRBV11-2,TRBJ1-5,CASSLDYAQPQHF,TGTGCCAGCAGCTTAGATTATGCTCAGCCCCAGCATTTT
.,many,TRBV12-3/TRBV12-4,TRBJ1-5,CASSALTRSPNQPQHF,TGTGCCAGCAGTGCCCTCACACGTAGCCCAAATCAGCCCCAGCATTTT
.,few,TRBV28,TRBJ1-6,CASSSDPTIYNSPLHF,TGTGCCAGCAGTTCCGACCCGACCATCTATAATTCACCCCTCCACTTT
TRBD2,many,TRBV19,TRBJ2-7,CASSINAGGRYEQYF,TGTGCCAGTAGTATTAACGCGGGAGGACGCTACGAGCAGTACTTC